This T cell receptor (beta chain) was sequenced in a study of cytomegalovirus exposure and HLA in healthy donors. Study overall: An earlier analysis identified 117 million unique TCR beta sequences in about 179 million T cells. General study results and limits: In a later analysis, HLA-associated beta chains showed higher expansion and lower generation probabilities than comparable chains. A later analysis linked a missense variant in DCLRE1C to the trimming of TCR beta V and J genes.

The PCR was carried out with 60 Vbeta primers and 13 Jbeta primers. Sequenced by immunoSEQ multiplex PCR; TCRdb stores in-frame clones only, minus some. In the table there are approximately 88,000 clones, 60% to 80% of which are singletons. Note on this clone: What it binds is unknown.

V dropped 3 bases and J dropped 6; count of bases not matched to a gene: 8. Germline V CDR1 and CDR2: LNHNV, YYDKDF (reference sequence). The CDR3 contains 15 residues. The chain links TRBV15 to TRBJ1-1; TRBD1 matches at 9 bases. The sequencing input was PBMCs. The source is a man aged 55-75 years in good health and CMV-seronegative. The CDR3 spells CATSSYRGLVSEAFF. CDR3 sequence (DNA): TGTGCCACCAGCAGTTACAGGGGGCTAGTCTCTGAAGCTTTCTTT.